This T cell receptor beta chain was retrieved from a study of cytomegalovirus exposure and HLA in healthy donors. Study-level findings and limits: TCR beta chains numbering 164 were designated cytomegalovirus-associated.

Assay: immunoSEQ multiplex PCR; the TCRdb copy retains only in-frame clones and omits some. The repertoire holds almost 75,000 clones, with approximately 86% as singletons. This clone was detected a few times. Its cognate antigen is unknown. This CDR3 has 15 amino acids. Germline CDR1 SGHVS, CDR2 FQNEAQ. J gave up 4 bases and V 7 bases, and 13 bases lay outside the gene matches. This chain links TRBV7-8 with TRBJ2-7; TRBD2 matches 7 bases. The specimen was PBMCs. The sequence came from a man younger than 40 in good health and CMV-seronegative. Here the CDR3 DNA reads TGTGCCAGCACCCTTAGGGAGGGCGGGGAGTACGAGCAGTACGTC. Encoded protein: CASTLREGGEYEQYV.